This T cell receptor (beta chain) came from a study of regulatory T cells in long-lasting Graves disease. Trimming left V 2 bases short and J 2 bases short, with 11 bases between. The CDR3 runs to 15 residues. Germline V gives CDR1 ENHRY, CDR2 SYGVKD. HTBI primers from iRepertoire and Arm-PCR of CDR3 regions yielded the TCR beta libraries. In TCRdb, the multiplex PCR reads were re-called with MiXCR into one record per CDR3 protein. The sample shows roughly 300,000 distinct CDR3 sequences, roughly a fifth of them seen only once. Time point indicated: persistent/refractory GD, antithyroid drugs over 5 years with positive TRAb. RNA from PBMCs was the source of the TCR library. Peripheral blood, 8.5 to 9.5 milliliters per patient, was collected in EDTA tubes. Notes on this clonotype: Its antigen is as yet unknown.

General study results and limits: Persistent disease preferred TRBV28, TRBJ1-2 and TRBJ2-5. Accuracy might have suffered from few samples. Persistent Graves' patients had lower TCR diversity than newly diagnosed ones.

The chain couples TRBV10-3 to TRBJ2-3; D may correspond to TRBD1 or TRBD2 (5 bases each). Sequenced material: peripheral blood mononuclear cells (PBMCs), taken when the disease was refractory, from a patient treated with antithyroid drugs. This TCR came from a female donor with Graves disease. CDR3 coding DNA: TGTGCCATCAGTGAGACTAGGGGAAACACAGATACGCAGTATTTT. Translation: CAISETRGNTDTQYF.